This T cell receptor beta chain is from a study of post-analysis software for immune sequencing data. Overall study context: The disease courses spanned relapsing-remitting, secondary progressive and progressive-relapsing forms of multiple sclerosis.

CDR3 length equals 14 residues. The V end lost 1 base, the J end lost 7 bases, and 11 bases lay between the germline ends. Looked up from germline, CDR1 is LGHDT and CDR2 is YNNKEL (reference sequence). Unique molecular identifiers had been added to the TCR beta cDNA libraries. TCRdb re-called the PCR reads through MiXCR, storing one row per CDR3 protein. Of approximately 690,000 distinct CDR3 sequences in the sample, 55% to 60% were seen once. About this clonotype itself: What it binds is unknown.

Study-wide results and limits: Multiple sclerosis patients had significantly lower normalized Chao1 diversity than controls. F measure showed strong co-clustering of same-batch samples. Controls showed lower frequencies than patients for roughly 5 TRBV segments, and TRBV5-6, TRBV5-1 and TRBV20-1 were among these.

Sequenced material: blood. The sequence derives from a girl aged 2-10 years with multiple sclerosis. V gene TRBV3-1 combines with J gene TRBJ2-1; D gene ambiguous. CDR3 DNA: TGTGCCAGCAGCCAAGGGGCGGAGCTGAATGAGCAGTTCTTC. Translated: CASSQGAELNEQFF.